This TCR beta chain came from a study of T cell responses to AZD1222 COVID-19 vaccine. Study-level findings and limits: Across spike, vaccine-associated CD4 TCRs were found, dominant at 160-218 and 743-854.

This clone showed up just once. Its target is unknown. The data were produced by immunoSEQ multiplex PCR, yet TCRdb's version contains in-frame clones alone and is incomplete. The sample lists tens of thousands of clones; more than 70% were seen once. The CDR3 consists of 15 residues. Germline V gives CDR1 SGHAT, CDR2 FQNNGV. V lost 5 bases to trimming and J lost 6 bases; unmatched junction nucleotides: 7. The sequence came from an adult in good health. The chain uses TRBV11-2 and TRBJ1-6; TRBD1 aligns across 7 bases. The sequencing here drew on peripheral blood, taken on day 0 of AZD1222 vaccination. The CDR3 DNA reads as TGTGCCAGCAGCGCCACCGGGACAGTTAATTCACCCCTCCACTTT. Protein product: CASSATGTVNSPLHF. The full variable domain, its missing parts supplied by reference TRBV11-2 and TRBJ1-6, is EAGVAQSPRYKIIEKRQSVAFWCNPISGHATLYWYQQILGQGPKLLIQFQNNGVVDDSQLPKDRFSAERLKGVDSTLKIQPAKLEDSAVYLCASSATGTVNSPLHFGNGTRLTVT.